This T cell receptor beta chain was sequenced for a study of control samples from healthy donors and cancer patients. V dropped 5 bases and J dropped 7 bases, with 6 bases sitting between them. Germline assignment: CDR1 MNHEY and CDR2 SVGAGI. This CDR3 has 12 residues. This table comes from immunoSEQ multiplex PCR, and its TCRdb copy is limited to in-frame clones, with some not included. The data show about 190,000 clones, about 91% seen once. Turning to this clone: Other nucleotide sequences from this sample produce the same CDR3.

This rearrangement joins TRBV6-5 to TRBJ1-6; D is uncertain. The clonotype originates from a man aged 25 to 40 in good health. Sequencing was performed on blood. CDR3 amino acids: CASSPYNSPLHF. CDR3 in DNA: TGTGCCAGCAGTCCTTACAATTCACCCCTCCACTTT.